Below, one TCR beta chain is given with its context. Authors' analysis steps: Nucleated cell number was recorded as an estimate derived from reference gene primer amplification. Generated by immunoSEQ multiplex PCR, the TCRdb table keeps only in-frame clones and is missing some. The V and J calls and clone size come from that table; D and trimming were worked out from the DNA. The table has 100,000 to 130,000 clones, 85% to 95% seen once. This sample is part of a study of blood T cell repertoires in COVID-19. Study-level information: Sites in the United States, Italy and Spain provided acute and convalescent COVID-19 samples.

V shed 0 bases and J 6 bases; nucleotides not matched to a gene: 5. CDR3 size: 16 residues. The germline V gene encodes CDR1 SGHTA and CDR2 FQGNSA. The source material was peripheral blood. This clonotype was obtained from a woman aged 25 to 39 with acute or convalescent COVID-19. The gene calls are TRBV7-2 and TRBJ2-1; 10 bases are shared with TRBD2. The CDR3 loop reads CASSLAGLASSNEQFF. The CDR3 region has the DNA TGTGCCAGCAGCTTAGCGGGACTAGCGAGTTCCAATGAGCAGTTCTTC. Full variable domain (outside the CDR3, taken from reference TRBV7-2 and TRBJ2-1): GAGVSQSPSNKVTEKGKDVELRCDPISGHTALYWYRQSLGQGLEFLIYFQGNSAPDKSGLPSDRFSAERTGGSVSTLTIQRTQQEDSAVYLCASSLAGLASSNEQFFGPGTRLTVL.